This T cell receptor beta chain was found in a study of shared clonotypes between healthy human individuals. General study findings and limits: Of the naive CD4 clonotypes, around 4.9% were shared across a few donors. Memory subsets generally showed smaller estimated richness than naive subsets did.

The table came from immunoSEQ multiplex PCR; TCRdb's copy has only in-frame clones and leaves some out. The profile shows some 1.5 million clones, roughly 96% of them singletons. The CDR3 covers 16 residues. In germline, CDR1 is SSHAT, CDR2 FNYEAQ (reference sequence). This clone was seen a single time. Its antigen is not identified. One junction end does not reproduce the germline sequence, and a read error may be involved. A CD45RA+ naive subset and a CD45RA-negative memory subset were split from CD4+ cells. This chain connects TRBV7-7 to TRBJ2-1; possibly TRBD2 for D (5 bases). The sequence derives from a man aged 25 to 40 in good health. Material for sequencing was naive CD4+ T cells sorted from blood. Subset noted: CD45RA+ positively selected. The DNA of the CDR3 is TGTGCTAGCAGCCCACGCGCTAGCAGATTATACAATGAGCAGTTCTTC. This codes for CASSPRASRLYNEQFF.